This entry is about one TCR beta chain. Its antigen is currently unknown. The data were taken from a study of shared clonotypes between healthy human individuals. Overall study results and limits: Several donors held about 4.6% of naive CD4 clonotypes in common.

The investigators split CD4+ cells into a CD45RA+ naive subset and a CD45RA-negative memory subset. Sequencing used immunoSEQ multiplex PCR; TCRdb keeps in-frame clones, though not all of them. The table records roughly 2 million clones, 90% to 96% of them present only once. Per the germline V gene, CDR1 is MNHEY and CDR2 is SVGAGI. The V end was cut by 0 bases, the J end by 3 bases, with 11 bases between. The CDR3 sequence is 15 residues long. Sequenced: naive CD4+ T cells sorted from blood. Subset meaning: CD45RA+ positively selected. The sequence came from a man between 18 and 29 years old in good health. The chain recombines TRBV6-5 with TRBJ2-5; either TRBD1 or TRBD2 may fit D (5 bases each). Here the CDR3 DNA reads TGTGCCAGCAGTTACTCTGGACTGGGGGAAGAGACCCAGTACTTC. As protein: CASSYSGLGEETQYF.